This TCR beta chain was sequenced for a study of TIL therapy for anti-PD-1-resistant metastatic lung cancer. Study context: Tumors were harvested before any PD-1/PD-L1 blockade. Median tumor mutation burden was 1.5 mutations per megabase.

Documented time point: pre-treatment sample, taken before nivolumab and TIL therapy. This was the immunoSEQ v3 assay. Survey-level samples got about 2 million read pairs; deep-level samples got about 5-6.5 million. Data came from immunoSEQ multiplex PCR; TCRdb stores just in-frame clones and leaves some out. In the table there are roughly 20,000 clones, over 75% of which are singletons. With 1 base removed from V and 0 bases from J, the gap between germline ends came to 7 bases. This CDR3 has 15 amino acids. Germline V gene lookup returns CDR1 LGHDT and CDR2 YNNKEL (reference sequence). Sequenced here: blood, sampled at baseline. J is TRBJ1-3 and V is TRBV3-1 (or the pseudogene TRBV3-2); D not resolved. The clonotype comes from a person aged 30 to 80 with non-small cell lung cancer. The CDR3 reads CASSQGRTSGNTIYF. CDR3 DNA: TGTGCCAGCAGCCAAGGACGCACCTCTGGAAACACCATATATTTT.